Listed here are 5 T cell receptor beta chains from one sample, sequenced in a study of identical twins (dated by TCRdb to 2015 to 2016). The library was made by 5' RACE. Sequencer: Illumina HiSeq 2000. Starting from the raw public reads, TCRdb applied fastp trimming at Q25, assembled clones with MiXCR and retained in-frame beta chains. Records with the same CDR3 protein are collapsed into one entry carrying the most frequent genes and DNA. A total of 220,000 or so distinct CDR3 sequences appear in this sample, roughly 7% of them only once. 3.5% to 4% of the sample is in the top ten clones. These records were also assigned to another study, of yellow fever vaccine responses in identical twins.

The sample was memory (CD45RO+) T cells sorted from blood. Interpreted using the paper, the cell subset or site label stands for: CD45RO+ enriched T cells. The receptors derive from a woman between 18 and 29 years old in good health.

There are a few counts of this clonotype. This chain links TRBV5-3 with TRBJ1-1; no clear D. TRBV5-3 is labeled an ORF, and its function is uncertain. This CDR3 spans 16 amino acids. V was clipped by 0 bases and J by 0 bases, with 12 bases between them. CDR3: CARSLGHTVLNTEAFF. The CDR3 DNA reads TGTGCCAGAAGCTTGGGGCACACAGTTTTGAACACTGAAGCTTTCTTT.

In this sample, this clonotype turned up many times. The chain carries TRBV7-8 and TRBJ2-4; TRBD1 is a possible D gene (6 bases). V dropped 6 bases and J dropped 8 bases, with 17 bases sitting between them. Germline V gives CDR1 SGHVS, CDR2 FQNEAQ. CDR3 length: 14 amino acids. CDR3 amino acids: CASSKTGAADIQYF. In DNA form, the CDR3 reads TGTGCCAGCAGTAAGACAGGCGCGGCCGACATTCAGTACTTC.

This clonotype was seen ten or more times. This chain's CDR3 is CASRHGQGEETQYF. In DNA form, the CDR3 reads TGTGCCAGCAGACACGGACAGGGGGAAGAGACCCAGTACTTC. The chain recombines TRBV7-8 with TRBJ2-5, with 10 bases aligning to TRBD1. The germline gives CDR1 SGHVS, CDR2 FQNEAQ. The V segment lost 6 bases and the J segment 3 bases; nucleotides outside the gene matches: 4. The CDR3 runs 14 residues.

This clonotype has just a few counts. The gene calls are TRBV7-9 and TRBJ1-1; D is ambiguous. This CDR3 has 15 amino acids. Per germline, CDR1 SEHNR and CDR2 FQNEAQ (reference sequence). V was pared by 6 bases and J by 5 bases, with 19 bases between. This CDR3 reads CASRPGSGEKTEAFF. The CDR3 nucleotides are TGTGCCAGCAGGCCCGGGAGCGGGGAAAAAACTGAAGCTTTCTTT.

This clonotype was counted ten times or more. The rearrangement links TRBV5-1 to TRBJ1-4; D remains ambiguous. Germline V gives CDR1 SGHRS, CDR2 YFSETQ. V shed 1 base and J shed 5 bases, with 12 bases lying between them. CDR3 size: 15 residues. CDR3 nucleotides: TGCGCCAGCAGCTTGAACGGTGCCACCAATGAAAAACTGTTTTTT. It encodes CASSLNGATNEKLFF.